The next 13 T cell receptor beta chains were all read from a single sample in a study of blood T cell repertoires in COVID-19. The assay was immunoSEQ multiplex PCR, and TCRdb's table has in-frame clones only and misses some. The sample has some 700,000 clones; around 89% are singletons. The sequencing sample was made of peripheral blood. The origin of the receptors is a woman under 30 with acute or convalescent COVID-19.

The rearrangement links TRBV10-3 to TRBJ1-1; perhaps TRBD1 as D (5 bases). CDR1 is ENHRY and CDR2 is SYGVKD in the germline V gene. Trimming took off 0 bases at V and 1 base at J, with 6 bases between the two ends. The CDR3 is made up of 14 amino acids. In DNA form, the CDR3 reads TGTGCCATCAGTGAGTCAAGGGGGAACACTGAAGCTTTCTTT. Its protein is CAISESRGNTEAFF.

Note on this clone: At the DNA level, this CDR3 is encoded by other sequences in the same sample as well. The chain couples TRBV12-3 or TRBV12-4 to TRBJ1-3, with TRBD1 as a possible D gene (5 bases). Trimming removed 6 bases at V and 1 base at J, with 7 bases between. The CDR3 spans 13 residues. The CDR3 is CASSPGSGNTIYF. The DNA of the CDR3 is TGTGCCAGCAGCCCAGGGTCTGGAAACACCATATATTTT.

This chain joins TRBV3-1 (or the pseudogene TRBV3-2) and TRBJ2-5; TRBD2 matches at 12 bases. With V trimmed by 4 bases and J by 1 base, 4 bases remained unmatched. The V gene's germline CDR1 is LGHDT and CDR2 YNNKEL (reference sequence). This CDR3 comprises 16 residues. Here the CDR3 reads CASSRGTSGPQETQYF. The CDR3 DNA follows: TGTGCCAGCAGCCGCGGGACTAGCGGGCCCCAAGAGACCCAGTACTTC.

The chain recombines TRBV9 with TRBJ2-3; the match to TRBD1 covers 9 bases. J was trimmed by 4 bases and V by 1 base; bases with no gene match: 10. This CDR3 has 17 residues. Germline lookup yields CDR1 SGDLS and CDR2 YYNGEE. In nucleotides, the CDR3 is TGTGCCAGCAGCGTAAGTCTAGGACAGGGGTTCTCAGATACGCAGTATTTT. Its protein is CASSVSLGQGFSDTQYF. Combining the CDR3 with reference TRBV9 and TRBJ2-3 gives the whole variable domain DSGVTQTPKHLITATGQRVTLRCSPRSGDLSVYWYQQSLDQGLQFLIQYYNGEERAKGNILERFSAQQFPDLHSELNLSSLELGDSALYFCASSVSLGQGFSDTQYFGPGTRLTVL.

The chain carries TRBV5-6 and TRBJ2-7; tentatively, D is TRBD2 (5 bases). Trimming removed 3 bases from V and 9 bases from J, with 13 bases in between. Germline V gives CDR1 SGHDT, CDR2 YYEEEE. The CDR3 extends over 12 amino acids. The CDR3 sequence is CASSSTSGMQYF. The CDR3 region has the DNA TGTGCCAGCAGCTCAACCTCGGGGATGCAGTACTTC.

The chain combines TRBV7-7 with TRBJ1-1, with 10 bases fitting TRBD1. Losses at the gene ends were 5 bases for V and 1 base for J; bases not matched to a gene: 4. The CDR3 is 15 amino acids. Germline V CDR1 and CDR2: SSHAT, FNYEAQ (reference sequence). Written as DNA, the CDR3 is TGTGCCAGCAGCCAATGGACAGGGGGGAACACTGAAGCTTTCTTT. It codes for CASSQWTGGNTEAFF.

The rearrangement joins TRBV4-1 to TRBJ1-5; 8 bases line up with TRBD1. CDR3 length equals 14 residues. Trimming took 4 bases from V and 4 from J; bases not matched to a gene: 3. Germline V gene lookup returns CDR1 MGHRA and CDR2 YSYEKL. In nucleotides, the CDR3 is TGCGCCAGCAGCCTTGGACAGGGAAATCAGCCCCAGCATTTT. Protein product: CASSLGQGNQPQHF.

The chain has TRBV9 and TRBJ1-2; D possibly corresponds to TRBD1 (6 bases). V shed 3 bases and J shed 4 bases, with 22 bases lying between them. The CDR3 loop spans 17 amino acids. The germline CDR1 and CDR2 sequences are SGDLS and YYNGEE. The CDR3 here is CASSGDTSTLVGYGYTF. The CDR3, as DNA: TGTGCCAGCAGCGGGGACACATCCACCCTGGTGGGCTATGGCTACACCTTC.

The chain uses TRBV4-3 and TRBJ2-7, with D possibly matching TRBD2 (5 bases). The CDR3 length is 15 residues. Trimming left V 0 bases short and J 5 bases short, with 14 bases between. Germline lookup yields CDR1 LGHNA and CDR2 YSLEER. The CDR3 bases are TGCGCCAGCAGCCAAGATAGCGACCCCGCGGACGAGCAGTACTTC. Protein sequence: CASSQDSDPADEQYF.

This clone was detected once. The V and J genes are TRBV30 and TRBJ1-6; D unclear. The CDR3 extends over 14 amino acids. CDR1 is GTSNPN, CDR2 SVGIG, per germline (reference sequence). Trimming cost V 4 bases and J 5 bases, with 12 bases left between them. CDR3 coding DNA: TGTGCCTGGATGCGGAGAAAGGATAATTCACCCCTCCACTTT. Its translation: CAWMRRKDNSPLHF.

This clone was found many times. The chain combines TRBV4-1 with TRBJ2-1; D is ambiguous. Per germline, CDR1 MGHRA and CDR2 YSYEKL. V lost 1 base and J 10 bases, leaving 20 bases between the germline ends. The CDR3 runs 16 residues. CDR3 bases: TGCGCCAGCAGCCAAGTAAAGGTCGGGTTGGTGATCGAGCAGTTCTTC. Encoded protein: CASSQVKVGLVIEQFF.

This rearrangement joins TRBV5-1 to TRBJ1-2; 8 bases line up with TRBD1. Germline trimming cut 4 bases from V and 3 bases from J; bases unmatched to any gene: 5. In germline, CDR1 is SGHRS, CDR2 YFSETQ. CDR3 length: 14 residues. CDR3 residues: CASSIGQGDYGYTF. DNA for the CDR3: TGCGCCAGCAGCATTGGACAGGGCGACTATGGCTACACCTTC.

As for this clone: This same CDR3 is encoded by further DNA sequences in the sample. The V gene is TRBV27, the J gene TRBJ1-1, with D hard to call. The V gene lost 6 bases and the J gene lost 0 bases, with 8 bases spanning the gap. The CDR3 consists of 13 residues. Germline lookup yields CDR1 MNHEY and CDR2 SMNVEV (reference sequence). CDR3 in DNA: TGTGCCAGCAGGACCGGGTTGAACACTGAAGCTTTCTTT. It encodes CASRTGLNTEAFF.